Following are 13 T cell receptor beta chains from one sample sequenced in a study of OX40 agonist ivuxolimab in advanced cancers. Some clones are missing from TCRdb's copy, which holds only in-frame ones; the method was immunoSEQ multiplex PCR. The sample carries around 76,000 clones, roughly 90% recorded once. The input for sequencing was CD4+ or CD8+ T cells sorted from blood, taken in a trial of the OX40 agonist ivuxolimab. The origin of the receptors is an adult with an advanced solid tumor such as melanoma, head and neck, liver or kidney cancer.

This chain connects TRBV11-1 to TRBJ2-7; TRBD2 aligns across 7 bases. The CDR3 is 15 amino acids. J gave up 0 bases and V 5 bases, and 7 bases lay outside the gene matches. Germline assignment: CDR1 SGHAT and CDR2 FQDESV (reference sequence). CDR3 bases: TGTGCCAGCAGCCTGGTTGGCGGGGGCTCCTACGAGCAGTACTTC. Amino acids: CASSLVGGGSYEQYF.

This clone was counted between two and nine times. The genes are TRBV2 and TRBJ2-3; 8 bases agree with TRBD2. Trimming at V came to 7 bases and at J to 2 bases, leaving 5 bases not matched to a gene. CDR3 length: 14 amino acids. Germline values: CDR1 SNHLY, CDR2 FYNNEI. CDR3 residues: CASKASGSTDTQYF. The CDR3 DNA follows: TGTGCCAGCAAAGCTAGCGGGTCCACAGATACGCAGTATTTT.

The V and J genes are TRBV7-9 and TRBJ1-5, with 8 bases identical to TRBD1. Germline values: CDR1 SEHNR, CDR2 FQNEAQ (reference sequence). The CDR3 is 19 amino acids. Trimming removed 1 base from V and 0 bases from J; junction bases left unmatched: 11. CDR3 DNA sequence: TGTGCCAGCAGCTTAGGGACAGGGTTCCGGTCATATAGCAATCAGCCCCAGCATTTT. Amino acids: CASSLGTGFRSYSNQPQHF.

V is TRBV4-1 and J is TRBJ2-3; D is uncertain. The CDR3 is 13 amino acids. Per germline, CDR1 MGHRA and CDR2 YSYEKL. V gave up 5 bases and J gave up 2 bases, with 8 bases separating them. DNA for the CDR3: TGCGCCAGCAGCGAGCCAAACACAGATACGCAGTATTTT. Its translation is CASSEPNTDTQYF.

This clone occurred a few times. The chain recombines TRBV9 with TRBJ2-5; perhaps TRBD2 as D (6 bases). Germline CDR1 and CDR2: SGDLS and YYNGEE. Trimming stripped 3 bases from V and 5 bases from J, with 11 bases between. The CDR3 is made up of 13 amino acids. The chain's CDR3 is CASSETGDETQYF. The CDR3, as DNA: TGTGCCAGCAGCGAAACGGGGGATGAGACCCAGTACTTC.

The chain has TRBV28 and TRBJ1-3; unclear D gene. V dropped 3 bases and J dropped 4 bases, with 10 bases sitting between them. This CDR3 comprises 14 residues. Germline V CDR1 and CDR2: MDHEN, SYDVKM. The CDR3 sequence: CASSFRTGGNTIYF. CDR3 DNA sequence: TGTGCCAGCAGTTTTCGGACGGGGGGAAACACCATATATTTT.

The chain recombines TRBV19 with TRBJ2-2; TRBD1 agrees at 7 bases. CDR3 length equals 14 residues. V dropped 9 bases and J dropped 5; count of bases not matched to a gene: 9. In germline, CDR1 is LNHDA, CDR2 SQIVND (reference sequence). This CDR3 reads CASQQGMRTGELFF. CDR3 sequence (DNA): TGTGCCAGCCAACAGGGGATGAGGACCGGGGAGCTGTTTTTT.

The J gene is TRBJ1-2, the V gene TRBV28, with D possibly being TRBD1 (5 bases). V was pared by 6 bases and J by 0 bases, with 8 bases between. This CDR3 contains 13 residues. Germline CDR1 reads MDHEN; CDR2 reads SYDVKM. CDR3 in DNA: TGTGCCAGCAGGAGGGGATCTAACTATGGCTACACCTTC. Translated, it gives CASRRGSNYGYTF.

This chain uses TRBV6-8 with TRBJ1-2; unclear D gene. CDR3 length: 10 amino acids. Trimming removed 5 bases at V and 4 bases at J, with 2 bases between. Looked up from germline, CDR1 is MNHGY and CDR2 is SAAAGT. CDR3 in amino acids: CASSSYGYTF. In DNA form, the CDR3 reads TGTGCCAGCAGTAGCTATGGCTACACCTTC.

The V and J genes are TRBV5-4 and TRBJ1-4, with TRBD1 matching over 7 bases. V was clipped by 4 bases and J by 4 bases; unmatched bases: 4. The V gene's germline CDR1 is SGHNT and CDR2 YYREEE (reference sequence). CDR3 size: 14 residues. CDR3 loop: CASSEGQINEKLFF. In nucleotides, the CDR3 is TGTGCCAGCAGCGAGGGACAGATTAATGAAAAACTGTTTTTT.

The chain combines TRBV27 with TRBJ1-2, with 7 bases lining up with TRBD1. The CDR3 length is 15 residues. Germline V gene data show CDR1 as MNHEY and CDR2 as SMNVEV (reference sequence). V was clipped by 5 bases and J by 4 bases; unmatched bases: 10. CDR3: CASSPRDSGVYGYTF. In DNA, the CDR3 is TGTGCCAGCAGTCCCCGGGACAGTGGGGTCTATGGCTACACCTTC.

The V call is TRBV28, the J call TRBJ2-7; 9 bases match TRBD1. The V gene's germline CDR1 is MDHEN and CDR2 SYDVKM. The CDR3 totals 15 residues. Losses at the gene ends were 6 bases for V and 6 bases for J; bases not matched to a gene: 12. As DNA, the CDR3 is TGTGCCAGCAGCCTCCGGGACAGGGATTTGCGCGAGCAGTACTTC. This encodes CASSLRDRDLREQYF.

This clone was observed a few times. J is TRBJ2-3 and V is TRBV5-1, with D perhaps matching TRBD2 (5 bases). V was clipped by 4 bases and J by 0 bases, with 12 bases between them. Germline values: CDR1 SGHRS, CDR2 YFSETQ. The CDR3 spans 15 residues. Here the CDR3 reads CASSLRRASTDTQYF. The CDR3 DNA reads TGCGCCAGCAGCCTGAGGCGGGCTAGCACAGATACGCAGTATTTT.